These 6 T cell receptor beta chains came from one sample sequenced in a study of T cell responses to AZD1222 COVID-19 vaccine. The method was immunoSEQ multiplex PCR; TCRdb's version includes in-frame clones alone and lacks a portion of them. The table lists some 120,000 clones, about 90% of them singletons. Sequenced here: peripheral blood, sampled on day 0 of AZD1222 vaccination. The source is an adult in good health.

This sequence joins TRBV11-2 and TRBJ2-3; 10 bases line up with TRBD2. This CDR3 spans 17 amino acids. Per the germline V gene, CDR1 is SGHAT and CDR2 is FQNNGV. The junction had 13 bases not matched to a gene; V was cut back by 6 bases and J by 4 bases. The CDR3 sequence is CASSQGRAGGLADTQYF. The CDR3 coding sequence is TGTGCCAGCAGTCAGGGAAGAGCGGGGGGGCTAGCAGATACGCAGTATTTT.

V is TRBV20-1 and J is TRBJ2-1, with 7 bases identical to TRBD1. The germline V gene has CDR1 DFQATT and CDR2 SNEGSKA (reference sequence). The CDR3 consists of 12 residues. The ends lost 3 bases at V and 8 bases at J; junction bases unmatched: 4. In DNA form, the CDR3 reads TGCAGTGCTAGTAACAGGGGAGATGAGCAGTTCTTC. Encoded protein: CSASNRGDEQFF.

J is TRBJ2-7 and V is TRBV15; D remains unclear. This CDR3 region has 12 residues. Trimming stripped 3 bases from V and 7 bases from J, with 10 bases between. CDR1 LNHNV and CDR2 YYDKDF come from the germline V gene (reference sequence). CDR3: CATSRDGGEQYF. CDR3 sequence (DNA): TGTGCCACCAGCAGGGACGGCGGAGAGCAGTACTTC.

The chain couples TRBV27 to TRBJ2-2, with D perhaps matching TRBD2 (6 bases). Germline CDR1 and CDR2: MNHEY and SMNVEV (reference sequence). V lost 2 bases, J lost 6 bases, and 13 bases lay in between. CDR3 length: 15 amino acids. This CDR3 is CASSLLGSGPGELFF. The CDR3 DNA reads as TGTGCCAGCAGTTTACTCGGGAGTGGGCCCGGGGAGCTGTTTTTT.

The chain links TRBV7-3 to TRBJ1-1, with a weak D call TRBD1 (5 bases). V lost 2 bases to trimming and J lost 4 bases, with 11 bases between them. The CDR3 is 14 residues long. The germline V gene has CDR1 SGHTA and CDR2 FQGTGA. The CDR3 reads CASSLRGAGTEAFF. CDR3 DNA sequence: TGTGCCAGCAGCTTACGAGGGGCGGGCACTGAAGCTTTCTTT.

As DNA, the CDR3 is TGCGCCAGCAGCCAAGAGCAGGACTATCCCTACGAGCAGTACTTC. It encodes CASSQEQDYPYEQYF. The genes are TRBV4-1 and TRBJ2-7; TRBD2 might be the D (6 bases). This CDR3 has 15 residues. V shed 0 bases and J shed 2 bases, with 11 bases lying between them. Germline assignment: CDR1 MGHRA and CDR2 YSYEKL.